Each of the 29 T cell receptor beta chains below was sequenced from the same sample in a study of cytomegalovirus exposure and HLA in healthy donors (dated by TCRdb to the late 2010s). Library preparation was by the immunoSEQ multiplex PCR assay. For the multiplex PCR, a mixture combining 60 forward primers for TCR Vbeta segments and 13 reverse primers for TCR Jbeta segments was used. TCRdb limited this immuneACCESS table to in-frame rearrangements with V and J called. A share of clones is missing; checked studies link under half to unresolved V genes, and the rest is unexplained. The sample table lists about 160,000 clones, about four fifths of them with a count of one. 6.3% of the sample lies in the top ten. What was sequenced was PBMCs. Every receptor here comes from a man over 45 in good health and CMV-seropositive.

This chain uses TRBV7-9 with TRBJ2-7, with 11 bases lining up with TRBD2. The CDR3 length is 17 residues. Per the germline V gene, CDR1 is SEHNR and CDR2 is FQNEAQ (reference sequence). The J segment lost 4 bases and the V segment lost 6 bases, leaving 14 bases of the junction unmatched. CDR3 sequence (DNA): TGTGCCAGCAGACCGCCACAGGAACTAGCGGGAGTGTACGAGCAGTACTTC. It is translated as CASRPPQELAGVYEQYF.

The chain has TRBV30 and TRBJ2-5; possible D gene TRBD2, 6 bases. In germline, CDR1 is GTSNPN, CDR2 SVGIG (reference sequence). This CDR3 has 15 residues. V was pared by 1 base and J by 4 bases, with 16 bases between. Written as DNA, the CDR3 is TGTGCCTGGAGTGATCAGGCGGAGGGTCGAGAGACCCAGTACTTC. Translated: CAWSDQAEGRETQYF. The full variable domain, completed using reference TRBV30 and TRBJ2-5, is SQTIHQWPATLVQPVGSPLSLECTVEGTSNPNLYWYRQAAGRGLQLLFYSVGIGQISSEVPQNLSASRPQDRQFILSSKKLLLSDSGFYLCAWSDQAEGRETQYFGPGTRLLVL.

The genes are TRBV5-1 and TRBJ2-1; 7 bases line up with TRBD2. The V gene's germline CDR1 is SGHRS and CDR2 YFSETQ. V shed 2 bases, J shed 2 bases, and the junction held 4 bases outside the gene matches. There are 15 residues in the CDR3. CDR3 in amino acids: CASSFPAGTYNEQFF. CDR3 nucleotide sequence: TGCGCCAGCAGCTTCCCAGCGGGGACCTACAATGAGCAGTTCTTC.

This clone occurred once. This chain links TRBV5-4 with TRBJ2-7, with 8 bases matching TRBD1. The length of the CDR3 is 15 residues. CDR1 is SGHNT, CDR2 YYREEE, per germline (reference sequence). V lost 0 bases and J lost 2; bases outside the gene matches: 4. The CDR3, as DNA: TGTGCCAGCAGCTTGGGACAGGGGATTCCCTACGAGCAGTACTTC. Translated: CASSLGQGIPYEQYF.

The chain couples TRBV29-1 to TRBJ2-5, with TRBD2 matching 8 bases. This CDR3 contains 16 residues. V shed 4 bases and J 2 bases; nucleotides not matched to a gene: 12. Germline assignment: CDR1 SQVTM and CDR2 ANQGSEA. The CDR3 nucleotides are TGCAGCGTTGTCCCCGGGACTAGGGACCCTCAAGAGACCCAGTACTTC. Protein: CSVVPGTRDPQETQYF.

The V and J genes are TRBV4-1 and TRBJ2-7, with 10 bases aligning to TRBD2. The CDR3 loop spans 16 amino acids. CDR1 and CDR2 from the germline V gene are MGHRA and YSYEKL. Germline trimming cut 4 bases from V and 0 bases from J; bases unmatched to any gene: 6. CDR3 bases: TGCGCCAGCAGCCCAAGGACTAGCGGTCCCTCCTACGAGCAGTACTTC. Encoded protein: CASSPRTSGPSYEQYF.

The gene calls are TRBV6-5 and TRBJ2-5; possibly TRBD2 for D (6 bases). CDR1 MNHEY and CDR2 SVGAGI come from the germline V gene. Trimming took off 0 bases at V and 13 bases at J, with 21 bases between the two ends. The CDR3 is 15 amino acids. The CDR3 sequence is CASSYSGGAYETSYF. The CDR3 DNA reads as TGTGCCAGCAGTTACTCAGGCGGGGCCTACGAGACGTCGTACTTC.

This CDR3 reads CASSSRDRGLGEQFF. CDR3 sequence (DNA): TGTGCCAGCAGTTCCCGGGACAGGGGGCTAGGTGAGCAGTTCTTC. The rearrangement links TRBV27 to TRBJ2-1; 12 bases line up with TRBD1. Germline V lookup: CDR1 MNHEY, CDR2 SMNVEV (reference sequence). This CDR3 contains 15 residues. V lost 4 bases to trimming and J lost 9 bases; unmatched junction nucleotides: 7.

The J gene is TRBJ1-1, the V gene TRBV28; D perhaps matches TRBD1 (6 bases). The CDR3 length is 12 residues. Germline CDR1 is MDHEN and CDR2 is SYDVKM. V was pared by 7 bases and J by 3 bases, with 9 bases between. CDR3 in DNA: TGTGCCAGCACCTACAGGGACACTGAAGCTTTCTTT. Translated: CASTYRDTEAFF.

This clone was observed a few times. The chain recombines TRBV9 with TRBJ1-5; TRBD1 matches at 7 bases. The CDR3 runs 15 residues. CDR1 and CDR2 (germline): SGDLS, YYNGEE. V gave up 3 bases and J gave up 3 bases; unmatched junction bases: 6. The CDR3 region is CASSAGTVDNQPQHF. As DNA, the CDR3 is TGTGCCAGCAGCGCGGGGACAGTCGACAATCAGCCCCAGCATTTT.

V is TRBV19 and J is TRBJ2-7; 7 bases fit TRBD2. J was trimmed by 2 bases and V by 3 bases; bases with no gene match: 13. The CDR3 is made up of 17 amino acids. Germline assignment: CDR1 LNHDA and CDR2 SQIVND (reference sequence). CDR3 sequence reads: CASSMASGKPGAYEQYF. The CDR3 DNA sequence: TGTGCCAGTAGTATGGCTAGCGGAAAACCTGGGGCCTACGAGCAGTACTTC. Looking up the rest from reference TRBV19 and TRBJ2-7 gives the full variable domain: DGGITQSPKYLFRKEGQNVTLSCEQNLNHDAMYWYRQDPGQGLRLIYYSQIVNDFQKGDIAEGYSVSREKKESFPLTVTSAQKNPTAFYLCASSMASGKPGAYEQYFGPGTRLTVT.

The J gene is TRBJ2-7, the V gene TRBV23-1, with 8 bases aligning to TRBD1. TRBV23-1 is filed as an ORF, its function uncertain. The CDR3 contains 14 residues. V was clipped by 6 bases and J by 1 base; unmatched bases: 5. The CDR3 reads CASRRQGISYEQYF. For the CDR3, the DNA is TGCGCCAGCAGGAGACAGGGGATTTCCTACGAGCAGTACTTC.

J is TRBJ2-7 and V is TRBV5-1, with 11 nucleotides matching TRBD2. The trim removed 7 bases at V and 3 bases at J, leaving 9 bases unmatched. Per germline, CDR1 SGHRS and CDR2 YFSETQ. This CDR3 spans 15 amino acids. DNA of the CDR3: TGCGCCAGCGGACAACTAGCGGGAGTCTACTACGAGCAGTACTTC. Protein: CASGQLAGVYYEQYF.

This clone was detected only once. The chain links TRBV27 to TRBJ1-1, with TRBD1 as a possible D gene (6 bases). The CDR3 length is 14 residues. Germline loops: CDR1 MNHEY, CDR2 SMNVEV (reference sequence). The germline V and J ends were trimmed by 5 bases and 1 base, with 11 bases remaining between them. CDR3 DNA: TGTGCCAGCAGTGGACAGTGGTCGAACACTGAAGCTTTCTTT. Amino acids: CASSGQWSNTEAFF.

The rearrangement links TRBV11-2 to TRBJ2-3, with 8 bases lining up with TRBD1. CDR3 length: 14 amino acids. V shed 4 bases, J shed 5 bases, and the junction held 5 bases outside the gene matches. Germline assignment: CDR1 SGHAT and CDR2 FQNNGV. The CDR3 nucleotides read TGTGCCAGCAGCTCCAGGACAGGGTTAGATACGCAGTATTTT. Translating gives CASSSRTGLDTQYF.

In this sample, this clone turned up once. DNA for the CDR3: TGTGCCACCAGCAGAGACCCCGGACAGGACAACGTCCTGACTTTC. The encoded protein is CATSRDPGQDNVLTF. The J gene is TRBJ2-6, the V gene TRBV15; 7 positions match TRBD1. Germline CDR1 is LNHNV and CDR2 is YYDKDF (reference sequence). Trimming at V came to 0 bases and at J to 9 bases, leaving 5 bases not matched to a gene. The CDR3 covers 15 residues.

DNA of the CDR3: TGTGCCAGCAGTTTAACCGGGAGGGCCGCCAATGAGCAGTTCTTC. Amino acids: CASSLTGRAANEQFF. The J gene is TRBJ2-1, the V gene TRBV28; TRBD2 aligns across 8 bases. The CDR3 runs to 15 residues. The germline V gene has CDR1 MDHEN and CDR2 SYDVKM. V lost 2 bases and J lost 6; bases outside the gene matches: 6.

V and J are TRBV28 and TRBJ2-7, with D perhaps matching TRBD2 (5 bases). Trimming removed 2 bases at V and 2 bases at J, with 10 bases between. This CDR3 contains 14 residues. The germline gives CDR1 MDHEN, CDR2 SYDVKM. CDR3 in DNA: TGTGCCAGCAGTTTACTAGCCGAGACCTACGAGCAGTACTTC. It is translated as CASSLLAETYEQYF. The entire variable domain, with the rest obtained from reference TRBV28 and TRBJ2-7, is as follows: DVKVTQSSRYLVKRTGEKVFLECVQDMDHENMFWYRQDPGLGLRLIYFSYDVKMKEKGDIPEGYSVSREKKERFSLILESASTNQTSMYLCASSLLAETYEQYFGPGTRLTVT.

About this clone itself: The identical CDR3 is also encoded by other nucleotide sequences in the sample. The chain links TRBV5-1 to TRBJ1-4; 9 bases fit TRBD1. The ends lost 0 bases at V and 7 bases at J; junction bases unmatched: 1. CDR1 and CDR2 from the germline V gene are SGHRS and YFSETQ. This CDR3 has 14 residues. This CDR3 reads CASSLGQGGEKLFF. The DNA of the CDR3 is TGCGCCAGCAGCTTGGGACAGGGGGGTGAAAAACTGTTTTTT.

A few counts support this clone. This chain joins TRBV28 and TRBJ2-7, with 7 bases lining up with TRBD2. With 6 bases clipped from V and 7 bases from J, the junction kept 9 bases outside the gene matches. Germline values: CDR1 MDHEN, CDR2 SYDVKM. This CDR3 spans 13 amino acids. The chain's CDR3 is CASRTGTIKEQYF. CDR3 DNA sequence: TGTGCCAGCAGGACCGGGACTATCAAAGAGCAGTACTTC. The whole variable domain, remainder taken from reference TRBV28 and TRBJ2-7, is DVKVTQSSRYLVKRTGEKVFLECVQDMDHENMFWYRQDPGLGLRLIYFSYDVKMKEKGDIPEGYSVSREKKERFSLILESASTNQTSMYLCASRTGTIKEQYFGPGTRLTVT.

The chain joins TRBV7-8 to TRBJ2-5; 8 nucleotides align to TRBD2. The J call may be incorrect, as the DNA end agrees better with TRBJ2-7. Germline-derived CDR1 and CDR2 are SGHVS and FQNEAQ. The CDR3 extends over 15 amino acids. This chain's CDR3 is CASSRSGIAQYEQYF. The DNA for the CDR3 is TGTGCCAGCAGCCGTAGCGGGATAGCCCAGTACGAGCAGTACTTC.

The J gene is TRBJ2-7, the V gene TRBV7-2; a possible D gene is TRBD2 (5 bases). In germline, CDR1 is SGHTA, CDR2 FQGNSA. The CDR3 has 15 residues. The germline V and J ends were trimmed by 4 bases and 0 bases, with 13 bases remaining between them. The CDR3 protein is CASSSGLMTSYEQYF. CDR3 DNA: TGTGCCAGCAGCTCCGGACTCATGACCTCCTACGAGCAGTACTTC.

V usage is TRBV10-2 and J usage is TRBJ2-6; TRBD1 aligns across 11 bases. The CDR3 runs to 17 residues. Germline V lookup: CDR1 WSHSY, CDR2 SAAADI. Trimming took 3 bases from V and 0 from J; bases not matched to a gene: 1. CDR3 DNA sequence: TGCGCCAGCAGTGAAGGGACAGGGGGCTCTGGGGCCAACGTCCTGACTTTC. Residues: CASSEGTGGSGANVLTF.

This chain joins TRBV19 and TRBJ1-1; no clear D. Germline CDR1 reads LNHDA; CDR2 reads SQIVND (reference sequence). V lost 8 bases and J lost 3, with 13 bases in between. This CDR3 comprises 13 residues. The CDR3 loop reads CASGGGWDTEAFF. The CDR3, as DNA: TGTGCCAGTGGAGGCGGTTGGGACACTGAAGCTTTCTTT.

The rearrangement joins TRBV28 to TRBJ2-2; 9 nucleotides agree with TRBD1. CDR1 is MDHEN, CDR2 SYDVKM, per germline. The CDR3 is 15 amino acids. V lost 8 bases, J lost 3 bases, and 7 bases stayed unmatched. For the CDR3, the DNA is TGTGCCAGCTTTACAGGGGGCCAGGACACCGGGGAGCTGTTTTTT. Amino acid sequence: CASFTGGQDTGELFF. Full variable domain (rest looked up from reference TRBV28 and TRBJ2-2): DVKVTQSSRYLVKRTGEKVFLECVQDMDHENMFWYRQDPGLGLRLIYFSYDVKMKEKGDIPEGYSVSREKKERFSLILESASTNQTSMYLCASFTGGQDTGELFFGEGSRLTVL.

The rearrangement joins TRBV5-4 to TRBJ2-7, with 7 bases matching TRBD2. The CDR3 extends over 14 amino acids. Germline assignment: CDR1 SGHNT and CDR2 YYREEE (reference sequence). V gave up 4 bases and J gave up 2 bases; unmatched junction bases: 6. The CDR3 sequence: CASSPGGRAYEQYF. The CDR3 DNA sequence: TGTGCCAGCAGCCCTGGGGGGAGGGCCTACGAGCAGTACTTC. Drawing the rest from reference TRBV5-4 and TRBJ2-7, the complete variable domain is ETGVTQSPTHLIKTRGQQVTLRCSSQSGHNTVSWYQQALGQGPQFIFQYYREEENGRGNFPPRFSGLQFPNYSSELNVNALELDDSALYLCASSPGGRAYEQYFGPGTRLTVT.

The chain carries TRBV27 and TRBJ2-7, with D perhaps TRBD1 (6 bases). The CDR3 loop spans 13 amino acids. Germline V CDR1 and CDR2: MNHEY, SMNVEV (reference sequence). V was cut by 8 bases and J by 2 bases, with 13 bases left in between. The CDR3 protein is CASGDTVTYEQYF. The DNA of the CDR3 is TGTGCCAGCGGGGACACTGTGACCTACGAGCAGTACTTC.

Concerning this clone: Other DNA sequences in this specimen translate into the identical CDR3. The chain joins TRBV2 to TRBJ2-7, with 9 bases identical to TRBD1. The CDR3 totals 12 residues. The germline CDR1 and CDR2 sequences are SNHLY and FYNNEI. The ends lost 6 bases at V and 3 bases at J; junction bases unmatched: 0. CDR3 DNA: TGTGCCAGCAGGGACAGGGGCTACGAGCAGTACTTC. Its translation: CASRDRGYEQYF. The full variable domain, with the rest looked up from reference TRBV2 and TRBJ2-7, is EPEVTQTPSHQVTQMGQEVILRCVPISNHLYFYWYRQILGQKVEFLVSFYNNEISEKSEIFDDQFSVERPDGSNFTLKIRSTKLEDSAMYFCASRDRGYEQYFGPGTRLTVT.

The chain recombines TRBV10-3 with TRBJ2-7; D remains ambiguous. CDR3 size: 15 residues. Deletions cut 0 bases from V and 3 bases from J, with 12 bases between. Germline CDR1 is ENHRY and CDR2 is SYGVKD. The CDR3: CAISESNVIGYEQYF. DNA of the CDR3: TGTGCCATCAGTGAGTCGAACGTTATCGGCTACGAGCAGTACTTC.